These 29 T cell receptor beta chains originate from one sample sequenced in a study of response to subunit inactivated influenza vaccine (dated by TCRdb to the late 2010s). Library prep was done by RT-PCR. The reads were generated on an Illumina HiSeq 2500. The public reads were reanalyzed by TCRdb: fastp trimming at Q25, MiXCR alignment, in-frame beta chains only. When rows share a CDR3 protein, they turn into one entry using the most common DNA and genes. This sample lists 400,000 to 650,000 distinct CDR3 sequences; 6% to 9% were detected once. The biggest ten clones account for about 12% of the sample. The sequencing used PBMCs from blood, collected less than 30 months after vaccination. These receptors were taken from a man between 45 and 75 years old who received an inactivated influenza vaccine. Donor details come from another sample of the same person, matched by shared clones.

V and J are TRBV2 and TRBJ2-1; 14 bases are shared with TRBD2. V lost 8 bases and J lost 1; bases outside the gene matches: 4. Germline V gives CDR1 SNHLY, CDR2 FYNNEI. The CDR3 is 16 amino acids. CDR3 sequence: CASGLAGGQSYNEQFF. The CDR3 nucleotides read TGTGCCAGCGGACTAGCGGGGGGCCAGTCCTACAATGAGCAGTTCTTC.

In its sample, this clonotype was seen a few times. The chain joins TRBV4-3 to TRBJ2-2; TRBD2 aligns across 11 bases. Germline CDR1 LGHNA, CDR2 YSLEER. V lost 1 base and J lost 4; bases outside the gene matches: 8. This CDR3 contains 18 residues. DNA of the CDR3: TGCGCCAGCAGCCAAGGAACTAGCGGGAGCCTCCCCACCGGGGAGCTGTTTTTT. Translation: CASSQGTSGSLPTGELFF.

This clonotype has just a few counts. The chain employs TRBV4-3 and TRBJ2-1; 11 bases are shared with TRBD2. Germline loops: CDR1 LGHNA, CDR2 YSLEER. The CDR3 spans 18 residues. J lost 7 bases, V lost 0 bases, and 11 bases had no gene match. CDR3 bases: TGCGCCAGCAGCCAAGATCGGCTAGCGGGAGGAAAGGGTAATGAGCAGTTCTTC. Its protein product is CASSQDRLAGGKGNEQFF.

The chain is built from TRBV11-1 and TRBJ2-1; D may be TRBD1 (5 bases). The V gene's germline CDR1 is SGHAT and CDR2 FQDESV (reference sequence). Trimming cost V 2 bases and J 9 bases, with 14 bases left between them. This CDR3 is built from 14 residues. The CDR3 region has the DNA TGTGCCAGCAGCTTAAACCAGGGCGGTTCTGAGCAGTTCTTC. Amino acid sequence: CASSLNQGGSEQFF.

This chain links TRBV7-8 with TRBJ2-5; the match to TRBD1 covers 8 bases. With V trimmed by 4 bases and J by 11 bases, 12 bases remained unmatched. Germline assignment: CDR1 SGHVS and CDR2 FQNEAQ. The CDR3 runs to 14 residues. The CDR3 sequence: CASSSGTGLRVQYF. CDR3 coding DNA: TGTGCCAGCAGCTCCGGGACAGGCCTGAGGGTACAGTACTTC.

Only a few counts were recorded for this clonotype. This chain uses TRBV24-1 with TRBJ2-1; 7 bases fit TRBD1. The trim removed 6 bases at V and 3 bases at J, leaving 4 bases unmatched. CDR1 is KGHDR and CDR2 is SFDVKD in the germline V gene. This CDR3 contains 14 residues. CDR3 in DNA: TGTGCCACCAGTATTACAGGGGTCTACAATGAGCAGTTCTTC. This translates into CATSITGVYNEQFF.

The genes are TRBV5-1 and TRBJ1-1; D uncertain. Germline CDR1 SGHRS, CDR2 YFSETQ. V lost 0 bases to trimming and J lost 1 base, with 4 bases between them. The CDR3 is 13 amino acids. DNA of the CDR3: TGCGCCAGCAGCTTGGCGTCGAACACTGAAGCTTTCTTT. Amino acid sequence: CASSLASNTEAFF.

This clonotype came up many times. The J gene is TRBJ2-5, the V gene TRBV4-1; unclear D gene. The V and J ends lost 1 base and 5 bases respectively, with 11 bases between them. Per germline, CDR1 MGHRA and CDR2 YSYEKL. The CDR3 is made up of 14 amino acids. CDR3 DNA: TGCGCCAGCAGCCAAGTTTTCTTGCTCGAGACCCAGTACTTC. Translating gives CASSQVFLLETQYF.

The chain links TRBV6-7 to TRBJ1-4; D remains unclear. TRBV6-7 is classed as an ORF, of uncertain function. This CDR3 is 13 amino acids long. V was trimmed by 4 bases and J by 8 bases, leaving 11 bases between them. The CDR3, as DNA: TGTGCCAGCAGTTTTTTAGTCCTGGAAAAACTGTTTTTT. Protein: CASSFLVLEKLFF.

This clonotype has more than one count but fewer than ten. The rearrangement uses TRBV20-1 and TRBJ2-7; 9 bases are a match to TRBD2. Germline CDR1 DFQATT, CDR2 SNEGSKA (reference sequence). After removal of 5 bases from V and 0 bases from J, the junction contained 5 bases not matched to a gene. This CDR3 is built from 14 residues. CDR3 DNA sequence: TGCAGTGCTTTTCCGACTAGCGGCTCCTACGAGCAGTACTTC. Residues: CSAFPTSGSYEQYF.

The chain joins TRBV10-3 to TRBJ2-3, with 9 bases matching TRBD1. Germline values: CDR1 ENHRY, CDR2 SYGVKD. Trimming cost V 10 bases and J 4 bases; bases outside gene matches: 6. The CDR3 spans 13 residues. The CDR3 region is CASAGTGPDTQYF. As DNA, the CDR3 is TGTGCCAGCGCCGGGACAGGGCCAGATACGCAGTATTTT.

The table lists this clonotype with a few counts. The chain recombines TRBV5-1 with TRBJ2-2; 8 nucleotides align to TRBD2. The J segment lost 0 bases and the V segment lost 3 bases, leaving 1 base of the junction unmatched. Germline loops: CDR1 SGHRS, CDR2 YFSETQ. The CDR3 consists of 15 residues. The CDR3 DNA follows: TGCGCCAGCAGCTCGGGAGGGACGAACACCGGGGAGCTGTTTTTT. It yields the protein CASSSGGTNTGELFF. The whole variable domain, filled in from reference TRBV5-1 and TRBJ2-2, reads KAGVTQTPRYLIKTRGQQVTLSCSPISGHRSVSWYQQTPGQGLQFLFEYFSETQRNKGNFPGRFSGRQFSNSRSEMNVSTLELGDSALYLCASSSGGTNTGELFFGEGSRLTVL.

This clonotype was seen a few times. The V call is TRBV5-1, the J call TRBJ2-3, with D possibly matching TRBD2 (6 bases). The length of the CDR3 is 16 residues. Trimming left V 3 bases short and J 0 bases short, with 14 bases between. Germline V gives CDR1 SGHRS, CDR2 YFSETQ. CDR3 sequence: CASSSGTFTSTDTQYF. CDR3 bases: TGCGCCAGCAGCTCCGGGACTTTTACTAGCACAGATACGCAGTATTTT.

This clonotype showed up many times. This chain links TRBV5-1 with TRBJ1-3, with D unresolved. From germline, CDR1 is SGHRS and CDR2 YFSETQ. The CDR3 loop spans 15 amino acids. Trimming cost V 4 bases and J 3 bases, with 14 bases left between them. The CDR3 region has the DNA TGCGCCAGCAGCCGATCTTGGACGGATGGAAACACCATATATTTT. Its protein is CASSRSWTDGNTIYF.

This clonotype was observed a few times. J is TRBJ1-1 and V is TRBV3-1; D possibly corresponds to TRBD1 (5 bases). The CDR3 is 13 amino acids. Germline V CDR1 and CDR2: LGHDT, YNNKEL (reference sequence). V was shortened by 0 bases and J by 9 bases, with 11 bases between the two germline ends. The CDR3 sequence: CASSQDMGDQAFF. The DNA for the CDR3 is TGTGCCAGCAGCCAAGATATGGGGGACCAAGCTTTCTTT.

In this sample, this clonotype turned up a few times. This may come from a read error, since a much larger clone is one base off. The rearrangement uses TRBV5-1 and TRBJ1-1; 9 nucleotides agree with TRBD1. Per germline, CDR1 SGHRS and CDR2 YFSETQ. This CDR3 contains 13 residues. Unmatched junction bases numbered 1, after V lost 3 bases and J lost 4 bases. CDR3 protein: CASSWDRATEAFF. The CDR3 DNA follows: TGCGCCAGCAGCTGGGACAGGGCCACTGAAGCTTTCTTT.

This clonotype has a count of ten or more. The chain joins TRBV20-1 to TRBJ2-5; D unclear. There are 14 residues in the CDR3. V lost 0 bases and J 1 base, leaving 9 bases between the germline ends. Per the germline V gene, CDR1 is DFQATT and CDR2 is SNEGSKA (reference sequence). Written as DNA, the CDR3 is TGCAGTGCTAGAGATCCCTTGTCCCAAGAGACCCAGTACTTC. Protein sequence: CSARDPLSQETQYF.

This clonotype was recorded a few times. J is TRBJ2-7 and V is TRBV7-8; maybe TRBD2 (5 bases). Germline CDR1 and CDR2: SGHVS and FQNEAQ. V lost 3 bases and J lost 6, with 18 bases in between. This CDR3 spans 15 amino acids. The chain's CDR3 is CASSFTYTPGFEQYF. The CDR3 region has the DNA TGTGCCAGCAGCTTCACCTATACCCCGGGGTTCGAGCAGTACTTC. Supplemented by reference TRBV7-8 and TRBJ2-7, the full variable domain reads GAGVSQSPRYKVAKRGQDVALRCDPISGHVSLFWYQQALGQGPEFLTYFQNEAQLDKSGLPSDRFFAERPEGSVSTLKIQRTQQEDSAVYLCASSFTYTPGFEQYFGPGTRLTVT.

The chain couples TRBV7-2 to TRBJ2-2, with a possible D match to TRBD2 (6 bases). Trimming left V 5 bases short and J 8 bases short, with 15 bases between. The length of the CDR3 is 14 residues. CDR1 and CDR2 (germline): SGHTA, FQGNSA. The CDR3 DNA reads TGTGCCAGCAGCCCCCGACGGAGGGGAGGGGAGCTGTTTTTT. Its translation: CASSPRRRGGELFF.

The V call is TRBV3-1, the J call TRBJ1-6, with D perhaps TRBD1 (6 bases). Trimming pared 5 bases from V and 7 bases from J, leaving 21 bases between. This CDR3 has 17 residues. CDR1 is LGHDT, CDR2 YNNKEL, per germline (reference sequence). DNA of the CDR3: TGTGCCAGCAGCAGCCTCAGACCCGGGACACGAAATTCACCCCTCCACTTT. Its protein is CASSSLRPGTRNSPLHF.

CDR3 region: CASSSPKTGGDNEKLFF. CDR3 in DNA: TGTGCCAGCAGCTCGCCCAAGACAGGGGGTGATAATGAAAAACTGTTTTTT. The chain recombines TRBV7-9 with TRBJ1-4; 9 bases map to TRBD1. J gave up 4 bases and V 4 bases, and 10 bases lay outside the gene matches. From germline, CDR1 is SEHNR and CDR2 FQNEAQ (reference sequence). The CDR3 sequence is 17 residues long.

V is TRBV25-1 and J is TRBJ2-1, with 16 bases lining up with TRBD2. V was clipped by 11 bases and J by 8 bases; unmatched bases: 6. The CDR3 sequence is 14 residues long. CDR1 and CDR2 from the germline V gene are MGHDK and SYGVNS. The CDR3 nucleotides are TGTGCCTCGGGACTAGCGGGAGGGGGCGATGAGCAGTTCTTC. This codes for CASGLAGGGDEQFF.

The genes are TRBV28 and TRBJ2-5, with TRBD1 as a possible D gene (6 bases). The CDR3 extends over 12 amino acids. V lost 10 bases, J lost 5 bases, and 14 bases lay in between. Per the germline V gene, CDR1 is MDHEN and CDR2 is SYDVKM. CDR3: CATSQGRETQYF. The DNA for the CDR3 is TGTGCCACTTCACAGGGTAGGGAGACCCAGTACTTC.

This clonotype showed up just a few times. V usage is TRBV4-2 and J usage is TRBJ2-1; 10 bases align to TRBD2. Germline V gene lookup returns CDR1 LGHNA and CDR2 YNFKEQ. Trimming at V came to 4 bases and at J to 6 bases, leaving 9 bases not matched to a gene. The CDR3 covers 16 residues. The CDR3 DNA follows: TGTGCCAGCAGCCGTTTAGCGGGGGGCCTCCCCAATGAGCAGTTCTTC. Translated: CASSRLAGGLPNEQFF.

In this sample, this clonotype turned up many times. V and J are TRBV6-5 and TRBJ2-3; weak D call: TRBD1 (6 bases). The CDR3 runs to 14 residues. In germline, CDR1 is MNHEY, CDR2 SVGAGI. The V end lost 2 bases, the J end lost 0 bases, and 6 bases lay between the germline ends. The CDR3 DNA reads TGTGCCAGCAGTTACGGACAGAGCACAGATACGCAGTATTTT. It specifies CASSYGQSTDTQYF.

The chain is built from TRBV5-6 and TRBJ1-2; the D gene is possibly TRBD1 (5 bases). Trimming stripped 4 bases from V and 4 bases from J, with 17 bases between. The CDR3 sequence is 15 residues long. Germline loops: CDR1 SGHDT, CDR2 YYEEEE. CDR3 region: CASSAQQPGGYGYTF. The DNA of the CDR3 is TGTGCCAGCAGCGCACAACAGCCCGGGGGCTATGGCTACACCTTC.

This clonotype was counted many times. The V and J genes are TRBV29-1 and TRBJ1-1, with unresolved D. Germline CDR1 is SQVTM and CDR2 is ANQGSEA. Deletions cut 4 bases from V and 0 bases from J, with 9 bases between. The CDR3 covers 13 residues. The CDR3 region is CSVVDPVNTEAFF. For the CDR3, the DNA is TGCAGCGTTGTCGACCCGGTGAACACTGAAGCTTTCTTT.

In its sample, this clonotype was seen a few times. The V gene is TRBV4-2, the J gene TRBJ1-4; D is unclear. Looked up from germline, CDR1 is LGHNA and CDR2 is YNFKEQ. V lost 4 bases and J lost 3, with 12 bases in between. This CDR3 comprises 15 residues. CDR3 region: CASSPREGPNEKLFF. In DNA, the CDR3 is TGTGCCAGCAGCCCCCGGGAAGGGCCTAATGAAAAACTGTTTTTT.

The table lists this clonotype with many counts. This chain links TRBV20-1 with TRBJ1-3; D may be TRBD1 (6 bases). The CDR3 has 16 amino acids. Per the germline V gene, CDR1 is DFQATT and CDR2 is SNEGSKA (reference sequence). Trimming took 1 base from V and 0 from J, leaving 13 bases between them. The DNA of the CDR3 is TGCAGTGCTAGAGTAACAGGGATGAACTCTGGAAACACCATATATTTT. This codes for CSARVTGMNSGNTIYF.